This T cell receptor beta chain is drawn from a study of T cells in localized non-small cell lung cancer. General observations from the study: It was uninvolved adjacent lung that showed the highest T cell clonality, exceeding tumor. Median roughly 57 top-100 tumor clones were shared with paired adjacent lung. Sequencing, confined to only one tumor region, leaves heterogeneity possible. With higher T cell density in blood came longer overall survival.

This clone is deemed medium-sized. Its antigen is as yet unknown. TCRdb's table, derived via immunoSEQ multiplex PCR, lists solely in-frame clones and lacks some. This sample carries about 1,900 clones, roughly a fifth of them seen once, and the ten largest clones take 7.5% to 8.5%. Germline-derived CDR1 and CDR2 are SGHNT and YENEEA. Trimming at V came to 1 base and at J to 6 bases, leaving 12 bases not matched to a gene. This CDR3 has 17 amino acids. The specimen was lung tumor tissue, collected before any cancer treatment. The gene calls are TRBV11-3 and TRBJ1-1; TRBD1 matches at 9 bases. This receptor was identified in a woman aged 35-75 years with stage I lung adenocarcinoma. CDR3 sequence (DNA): TGTGCCAGCAGCTTAGGGGGAGCGGGGACAGGGTTATCTGAAGCTTTCTTT. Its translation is CASSLGGAGTGLSEAFF.